These 8 T cell receptor beta chains came from one sample sequenced in a study of CD8 T cells in ankylosing spondylitis. TCRdb passed the 5' RACE reads through MiXCR, listing each CDR3 protein once. This sample carries 150,000 to 200,000 distinct CDR3 sequences, 11% of them seen once, and the ten largest clones take around 29%. The sample taken for sequencing was blood, either unsorted or a sorted T cell fraction (not recorded which). These receptors originate from a male donor with ankylosing spondylitis or in good health (not recorded which).

This clonotype was seen repeatedly, ten times or more. The chain links TRBV3-1 to TRBJ2-1; D remains ambiguous. Germline V CDR1 and CDR2: LGHDT, YNNKEL (reference sequence). The CDR3 is 17 residues long. Deletions cut 0 bases from V and 3 bases from J, with 15 bases between. CDR3 in amino acids: CASSQDQDLAYYNEQFF. The DNA for the CDR3 is TGTGCCAGCAGCCAAGATCAAGACCTGGCATACTACAATGAGCAGTTCTTC.

This clonotype was counted ten times or more. V gene TRBV20-1 combines with J gene TRBJ1-3; possibly TRBD1 for D (5 bases). CDR3 length: 15 amino acids. Germline V CDR1 and CDR2: DFQATT, SNEGSKA (reference sequence). V was cut by 6 bases and J by 0 bases, with 15 bases left in between. CDR3 sequence reads: CSAVRVRGSGNTIYF. The DNA for the CDR3 is TGCAGTGCCGTCCGGGTGAGGGGCTCTGGAAACACCATATATTTT.

This clonotype was observed many times. The chain combines TRBV20-1 with TRBJ2-3; 9 nucleotides match TRBD1. Per the germline V gene, CDR1 is DFQATT and CDR2 is SNEGSKA (reference sequence). The junction had 9 bases not matched to a gene; V was cut back by 5 bases and J by 6 bases. The CDR3 is 14 amino acids. The CDR3 protein is CSAGVQGAGDTQYF. CDR3 bases: TGCAGTGCTGGGGTACAGGGGGCCGGGGATACGCAGTATTTT.

The chain links TRBV9 to TRBJ2-2; the D gene is possibly TRBD2 (6 bases). The germline V gene encodes CDR1 SGDLS and CDR2 YYNGEE. The length of the CDR3 is 18 residues. V was pared by 3 bases and J by 8 bases, with 26 bases between. CDR3 sequence reads: CASSGSLATGLIRGELFF. CDR3 in DNA: TGTGCCAGCAGCGGCTCCCTTGCCACCGGACTAATCAGGGGGGAGCTGTTTTTT.

This clonotype was seen repeatedly, ten times or more. V is TRBV9 and J is TRBJ2-7; D is possibly TRBD2 (6 bases). The V gene lost 2 bases and the J gene lost 6 bases, with 18 bases spanning the gap. The CDR3 runs to 15 residues. Germline-derived CDR1 and CDR2 are SGDLS and YYNGEE. CDR3 sequence (DNA): TGTGCCAGCAGCGTGACCTCGGGACTGTCAAGCGAGCAGTACTTC. It yields the protein CASSVTSGLSSEQYF.

This clonotype has a count of ten or more. The V gene is TRBV7-9, the J gene TRBJ2-7; D is uncertain. V was trimmed by 4 bases and J by 7 bases, leaving 11 bases between them. The germline V gene has CDR1 SEHNR and CDR2 FQNEAQ (reference sequence). This CDR3 comprises 12 residues. This CDR3 reads CASSSLSYEQYF. The CDR3 DNA follows: TGTGCCAGCAGCTCCCTTTCGTATGAGCAGTACTTC.

The sample holds many counts of this clonotype. This chain links TRBV5-1 with TRBJ2-1; D not resolved. V gave up 0 bases and J gave up 0 bases, with 7 bases separating them. The CDR3 totals 15 residues. Germline assignment: CDR1 SGHRS and CDR2 YFSETQ. Here the CDR3 reads CASSLARTSYNEQFF. The CDR3 DNA sequence: TGCGCCAGCAGCTTGGCTAGAACCTCCTACAATGAGCAGTTCTTC.

This clonotype was seen just once. A read error may be the cause here, since a much bigger clone is one base away. This chain links TRBV25-1 with TRBJ2-3; maybe TRBD2 (5 bases). This CDR3 comprises 14 residues. CDR1 and CDR2 from the germline V gene are MGHDK and SYGVNS. V was shortened by 6 bases and J by 4 bases, with 14 bases between the two germline ends. The CDR3 DNA reads TGTGCCAGCAGCGGACTCTCGAGCGCAGATACGCAGTATTTT. Protein: CASSGLSSADTQYF.